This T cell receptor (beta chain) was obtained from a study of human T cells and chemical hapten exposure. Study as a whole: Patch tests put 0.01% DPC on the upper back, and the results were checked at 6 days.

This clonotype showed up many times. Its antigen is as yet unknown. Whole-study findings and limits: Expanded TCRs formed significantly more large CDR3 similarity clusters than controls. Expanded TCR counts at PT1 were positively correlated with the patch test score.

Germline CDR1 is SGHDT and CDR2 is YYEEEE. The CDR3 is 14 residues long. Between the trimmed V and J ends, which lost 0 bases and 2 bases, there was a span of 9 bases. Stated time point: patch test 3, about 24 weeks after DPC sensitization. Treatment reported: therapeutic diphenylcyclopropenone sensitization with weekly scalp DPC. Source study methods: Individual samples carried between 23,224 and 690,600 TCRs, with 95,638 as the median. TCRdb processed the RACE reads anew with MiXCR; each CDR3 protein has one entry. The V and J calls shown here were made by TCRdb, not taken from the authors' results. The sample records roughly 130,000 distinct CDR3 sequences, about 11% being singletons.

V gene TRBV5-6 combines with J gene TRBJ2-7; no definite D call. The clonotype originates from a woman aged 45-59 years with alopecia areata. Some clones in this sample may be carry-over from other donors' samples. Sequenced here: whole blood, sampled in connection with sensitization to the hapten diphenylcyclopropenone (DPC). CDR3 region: CASSLVQPPYEQYF. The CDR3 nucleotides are TGTGCCAGCAGCTTGGTACAGCCACCCTACGAGCAGTACTTC.